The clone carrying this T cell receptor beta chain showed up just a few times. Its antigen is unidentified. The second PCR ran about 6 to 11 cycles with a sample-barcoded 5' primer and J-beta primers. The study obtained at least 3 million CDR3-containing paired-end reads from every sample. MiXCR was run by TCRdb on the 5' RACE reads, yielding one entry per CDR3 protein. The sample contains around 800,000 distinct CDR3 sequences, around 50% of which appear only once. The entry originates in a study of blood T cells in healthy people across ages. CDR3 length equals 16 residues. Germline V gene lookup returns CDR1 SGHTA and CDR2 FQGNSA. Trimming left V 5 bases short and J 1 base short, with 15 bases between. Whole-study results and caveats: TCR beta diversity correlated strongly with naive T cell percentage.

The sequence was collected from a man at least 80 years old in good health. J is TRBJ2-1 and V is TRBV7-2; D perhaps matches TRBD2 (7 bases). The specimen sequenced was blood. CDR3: CASSKPRGGSYNEQFF. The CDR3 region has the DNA TGTGCCAGCAGCAAACCTAGGGGGGGGTCCTACAATGAGCAGTTCTTC.